These 3 T cell receptor beta chains share one sample of origin, sequenced in a study of blood T cell repertoires in COVID-19. The assay was immunoSEQ multiplex PCR, and TCRdb's table has in-frame clones only and misses some. The table has approximately 390,000 clones, approximately 85% seen once. Sequencing input: PBMCs or T cells enriched from blood (not recorded which). These receptors were collected from a woman aged 40 to 55 with acute COVID-19.

This chain links TRBV21-1 with TRBJ2-6; TRBD1 is the table's D call and was not checked against the DNA. TRBV21-1 is reported as a pseudogene. The CDR3 extends over 19 amino acids. The CDR3 DNA reads as TGTGCCAGCAGCTCCCTTGAGGACAGCTTTTTCTCTGGGGCCAACGTCCTGACTTTC. Encoded protein: CASSSLEDSFFSGANVLTF.

This clone showed up just once. This sequence joins TRBV13 and TRBJ2-7; the D gene is possibly TRBD1 (6 bases). The V gene's germline CDR1 is PRHDT and CDR2 FYEKMQ (reference sequence). V shed 5 bases and J shed 5 bases, with 13 bases lying between them. This CDR3 region has 13 residues. The CDR3 region is CASSPDAGDEQYF. The CDR3 DNA is TGTGCCAGCAGCCCCGATGCAGGGGACGAGCAGTACTTC.

This clone was counted between two and nine times. The V and J genes are TRBV10-3 and TRBJ1-1; TRBD1 aligns across 7 bases. The V gene's germline CDR1 is ENHRY and CDR2 SYGVKD. The V and J ends lost 7 bases and 2 bases, in that order; junction bases with no gene match: 7. The length of the CDR3 is 14 residues. The CDR3 protein is CAIKGTGENTEAFF. CDR3 nucleotides: TGTGCCATCAAGGGAACAGGGGAAAACACTGAAGCTTTCTTT.